Presented here are 3 T cell receptor beta chains from one specimen sequenced in a study of T cell responses to AZD1222 COVID-19 vaccine (dated by TCRdb to 2020 to 2022). This specimen's time point label, per the study, means: baseline before first vaccination. Libraries were prepared through the immunoSEQ multiplex PCR assay. The clones in this table, taken by TCRdb from immuneACCESS, are in-frame only. Not every clone is retained; where verified, under half of the shortfall comes from an unresolved V gene, and the cause of the rest is unknown. This sample has under 150,000 clones in its table, and about 93% of those were observed once. Clones ranked in the top ten supply 4.5% to 5.5% of the sample. The sequencing here drew on peripheral blood, taken on day 0 of AZD1222 vaccination. These receptors were obtained from an adult in good health.

V usage is TRBV24-1 and J usage is TRBJ2-1, with a weak D call TRBD1 (6 bases). CDR1 is KGHDR, CDR2 SFDVKD, per germline. The CDR3 has 15 residues. V lost 6 bases to trimming and J lost 8 bases, with 19 bases between them. The DNA for the CDR3 is TGTGCCACCAGTACTGCCGGGACAAGCTCCGATGAGCAGTTCTTC. It is translated as CATSTAGTSSDEQFF.

This rearrangement joins TRBV29-1 to TRBJ2-1, with D hard to call. The germline gives CDR1 SQVTM, CDR2 ANQGSEA. V was trimmed by 6 bases and J by 0 bases, leaving 15 bases between them. This CDR3 has 15 residues. As DNA, the CDR3 is TGCAGCGTCACCTTGGGCCCGAGCTCCTACAATGAGCAGTTCTTC. Protein sequence: CSVTLGPSSYNEQFF.

The chain couples TRBV6-2 or TRBV6-3 to TRBJ2-3; D gene unclear. The CDR3 totals 15 residues. Trimming left V 1 base short and J 2 bases short, with 10 bases between. The germline gives CDR1 MNHEY, CDR2 SVGEGT. The CDR3 sequence: CASSYYGSDTDTQYF. CDR3 nucleotides: TGTGCCAGCAGTTACTACGGGTCCGACACAGATACGCAGTATTTT.